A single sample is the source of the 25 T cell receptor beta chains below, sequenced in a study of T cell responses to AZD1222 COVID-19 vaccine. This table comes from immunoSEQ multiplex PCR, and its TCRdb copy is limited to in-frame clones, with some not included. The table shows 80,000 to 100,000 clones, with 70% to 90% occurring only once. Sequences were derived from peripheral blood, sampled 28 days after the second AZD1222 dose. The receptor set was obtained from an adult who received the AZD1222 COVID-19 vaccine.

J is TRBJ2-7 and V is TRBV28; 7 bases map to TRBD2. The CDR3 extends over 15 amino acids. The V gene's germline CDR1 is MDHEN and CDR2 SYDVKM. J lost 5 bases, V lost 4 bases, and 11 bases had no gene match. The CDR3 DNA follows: TGTGCCAGCAGTTCATTCGCGACTAGCTTCCACGAGCAGTACTTC. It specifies CASSSFATSFHEQYF.

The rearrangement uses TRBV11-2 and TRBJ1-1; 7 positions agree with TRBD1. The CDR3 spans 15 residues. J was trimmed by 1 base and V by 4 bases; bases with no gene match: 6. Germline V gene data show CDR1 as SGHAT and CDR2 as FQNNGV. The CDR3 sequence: CASSSMTGRNTEAFF. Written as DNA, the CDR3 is TGTGCCAGCAGCTCCATGACAGGGCGGAACACTGAAGCTTTCTTT.

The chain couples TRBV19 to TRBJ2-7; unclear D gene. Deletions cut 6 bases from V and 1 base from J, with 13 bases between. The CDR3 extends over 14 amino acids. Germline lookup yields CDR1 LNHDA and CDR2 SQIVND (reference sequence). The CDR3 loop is CASSSSSQSYEQYF. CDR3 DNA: TGTGCCAGTAGCAGCAGCTCCCAATCCTACGAGCAGTACTTC.

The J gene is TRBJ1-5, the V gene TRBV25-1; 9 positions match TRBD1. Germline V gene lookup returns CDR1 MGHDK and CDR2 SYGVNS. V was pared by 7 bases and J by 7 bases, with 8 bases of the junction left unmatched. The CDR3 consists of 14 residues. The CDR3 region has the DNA TGTGCCAGCACCGGGACAGGGATAGGGCAGCCCCAGCATTTT. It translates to CASTGTGIGQPQHF.

The CDR3: CASSQGTSYGYTF. CDR3 coding DNA: TGTGCCAGCTCTCAAGGGACAAGCTATGGCTACACCTTC. The rearrangement uses TRBV18 and TRBJ1-2, with a weak D call TRBD1 (6 bases). Trimming cost V 6 bases and J 4 bases, with 12 bases left between them. This CDR3 region has 13 residues. Per the germline V gene, CDR1 is KGHSH and CDR2 is LQKENI.

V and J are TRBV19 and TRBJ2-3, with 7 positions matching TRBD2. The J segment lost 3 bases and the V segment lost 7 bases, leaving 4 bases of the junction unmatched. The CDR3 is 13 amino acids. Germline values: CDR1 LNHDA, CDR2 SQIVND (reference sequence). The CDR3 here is CASTGGRTDTQYF. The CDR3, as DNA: TGTGCCAGTACGGGCGGGAGAACAGATACGCAGTATTTT.

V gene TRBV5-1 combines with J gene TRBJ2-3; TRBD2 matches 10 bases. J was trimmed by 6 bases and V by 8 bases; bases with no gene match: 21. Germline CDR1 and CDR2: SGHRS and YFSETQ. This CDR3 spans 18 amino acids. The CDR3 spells CASSLDSKSGTSVDTQYF. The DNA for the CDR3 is TGCGCCAGTTCCCTAGATTCGAAAAGCGGGACTAGCGTCGATACGCAGTATTTT. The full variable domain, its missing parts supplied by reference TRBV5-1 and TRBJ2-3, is KAGVTQTPRYLIKTRGQQVTLSCSPISGHRSVSWYQQTPGQGLQFLFEYFSETQRNKGNFPGRFSGRQFSNSRSEMNVSTLELGDSALYLCASSLDSKSGTSVDTQYFGPGTRLTVL.

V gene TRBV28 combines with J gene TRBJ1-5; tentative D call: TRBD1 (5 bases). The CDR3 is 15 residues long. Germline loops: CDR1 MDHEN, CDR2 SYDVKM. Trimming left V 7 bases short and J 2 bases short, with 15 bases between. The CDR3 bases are TGTGCCAGCACCAGTGGGGGAGTCGGCAATCAGCCCCAGCATTTT. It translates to CASTSGGVGNQPQHF.

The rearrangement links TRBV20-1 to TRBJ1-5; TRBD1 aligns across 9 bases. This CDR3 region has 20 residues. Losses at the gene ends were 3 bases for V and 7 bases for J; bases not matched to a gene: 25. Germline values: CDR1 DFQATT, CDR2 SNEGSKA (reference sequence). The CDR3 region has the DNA TGCAGTGCTAGTCGGCTGGCAGGGTTTCGGGGGACAGGGATAGTCCAGCCCCAGCATTTT. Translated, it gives CSASRLAGFRGTGIVQPQHF.

This CDR3 reads CASSLGGTPSETQYF. The CDR3 region has the DNA TGTGCCAGCAGCTTAGGGGGGACACCGTCAGAGACCCAGTACTTC. J is TRBJ2-5 and V is TRBV11-2; the D gene is possibly TRBD1 (6 bases). This CDR3 is 15 amino acids long. The ends were cut back, 1 base at V and 4 bases at J, with 13 bases in the middle. Per germline, CDR1 SGHAT and CDR2 FQNNGV.

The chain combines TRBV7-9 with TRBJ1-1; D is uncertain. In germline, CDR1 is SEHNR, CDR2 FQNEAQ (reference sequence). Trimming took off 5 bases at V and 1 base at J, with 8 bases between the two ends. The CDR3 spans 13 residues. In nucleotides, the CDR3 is TGTGCCAGCAGCCCGTACCAGAACACTGAAGCTTTCTTT. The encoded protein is CASSPYQNTEAFF.

CDR3 sequence: CASSDRENQPQHF. CDR3 coding DNA: TGTGCCAGCAGTGATAGGGAGAATCAGCCCCAGCATTTT. V and J are TRBV6-1 and TRBJ1-5; D call uncertain. The CDR3 has 13 amino acids. The V and J ends lost 3 bases and 4 bases respectively, with 7 bases between them. Germline V gives CDR1 MNHNS, CDR2 SASEGT.

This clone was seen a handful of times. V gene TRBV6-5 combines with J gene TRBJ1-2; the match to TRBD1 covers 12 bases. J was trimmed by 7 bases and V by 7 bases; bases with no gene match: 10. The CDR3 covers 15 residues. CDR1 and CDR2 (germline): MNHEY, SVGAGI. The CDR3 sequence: CASTLEGQGAGGYTF. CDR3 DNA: TGTGCCAGCACCCTGGAGGGACAGGGGGCAGGTGGCTACACCTTC.

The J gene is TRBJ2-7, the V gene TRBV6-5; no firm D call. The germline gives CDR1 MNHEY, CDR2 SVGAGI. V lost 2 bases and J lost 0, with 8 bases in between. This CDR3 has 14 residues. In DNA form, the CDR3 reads TGTGCCAGCAGTTACGCGGCGAACTCCTACGAGCAGTACTTC. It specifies CASSYAANSYEQYF.

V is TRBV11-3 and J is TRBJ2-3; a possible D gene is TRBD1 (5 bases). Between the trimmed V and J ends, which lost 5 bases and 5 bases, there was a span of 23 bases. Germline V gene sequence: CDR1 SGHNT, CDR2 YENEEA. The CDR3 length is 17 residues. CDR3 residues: CASSPRAGRSYGDTQYF. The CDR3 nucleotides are TGTGCCAGCAGCCCACGGGCAGGGCGTAGTTATGGAGATACGCAGTATTTT.

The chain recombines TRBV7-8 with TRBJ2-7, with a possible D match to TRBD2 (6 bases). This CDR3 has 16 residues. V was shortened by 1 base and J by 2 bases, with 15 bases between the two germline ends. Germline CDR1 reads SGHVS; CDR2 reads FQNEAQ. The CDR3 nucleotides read TGTGCCAGCAGCTTAGGGGCCCCTAGCGCAGCCTACGAGCAGTACTTC. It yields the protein CASSLGAPSAAYEQYF.

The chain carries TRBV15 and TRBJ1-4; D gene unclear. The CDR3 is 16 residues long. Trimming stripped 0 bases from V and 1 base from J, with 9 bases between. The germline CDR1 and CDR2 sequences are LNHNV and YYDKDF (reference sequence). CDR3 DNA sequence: TGTGCCACCAGCAGAGATCCCGGGATAACTAATGAAAAACTGTTTTTT. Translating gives CATSRDPGITNEKLFF.

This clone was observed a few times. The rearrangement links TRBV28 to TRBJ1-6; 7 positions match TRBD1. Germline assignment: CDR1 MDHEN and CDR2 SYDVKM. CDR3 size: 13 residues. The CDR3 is CTSGGRRNSPLHF. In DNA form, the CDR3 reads TGTACCTCAGGGGGGCGGAGGAATTCACCCCTCCACTTT.

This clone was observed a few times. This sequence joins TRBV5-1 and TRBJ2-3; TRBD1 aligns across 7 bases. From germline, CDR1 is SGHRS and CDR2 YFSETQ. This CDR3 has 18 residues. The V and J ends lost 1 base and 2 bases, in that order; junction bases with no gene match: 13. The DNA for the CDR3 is TGCGCCAGCAGCTTGCGCCCTCCGGGACAGAGAACCACAGATACGCAGTATTTT. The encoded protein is CASSLRPPGQRTTDTQYF. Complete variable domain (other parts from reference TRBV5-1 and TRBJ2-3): KAGVTQTPRYLIKTRGQQVTLSCSPISGHRSVSWYQQTPGQGLQFLFEYFSETQRNKGNFPGRFSGRQFSNSRSEMNVSTLELGDSALYLCASSLRPPGQRTTDTQYFGPGTRLTVL.

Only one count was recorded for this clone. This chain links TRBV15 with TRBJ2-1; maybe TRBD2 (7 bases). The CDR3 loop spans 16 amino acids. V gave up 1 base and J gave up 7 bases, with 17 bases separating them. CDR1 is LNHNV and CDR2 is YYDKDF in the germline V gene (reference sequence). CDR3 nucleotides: TGTGCCACCAGCAGAGTCAACGGGGGGCTGGGGAATGAGCAGTTCTTC. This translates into CATSRVNGGLGNEQFF.

The CDR3 sequence is CASSFLGTGDEKLFF. The CDR3 nucleotides are TGCGCCAGCAGTTTCCTCGGGACAGGGGATGAAAAACTGTTTTTT. V and J are TRBV5-1 and TRBJ1-4; 10 bases are a match to TRBD1. V gave up 5 bases and J gave up 6 bases; unmatched junction bases: 7. Germline CDR1 SGHRS, CDR2 YFSETQ. The CDR3 totals 15 residues.

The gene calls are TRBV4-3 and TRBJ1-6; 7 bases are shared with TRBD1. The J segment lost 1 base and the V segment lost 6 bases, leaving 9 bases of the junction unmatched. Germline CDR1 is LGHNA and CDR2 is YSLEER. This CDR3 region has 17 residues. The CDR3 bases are TGCGCCAGCAGGCGAGCAGGGGGTTTTTCCTATAATTCACCCCTCCACTTT. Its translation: CASRRAGGFSYNSPLHF.

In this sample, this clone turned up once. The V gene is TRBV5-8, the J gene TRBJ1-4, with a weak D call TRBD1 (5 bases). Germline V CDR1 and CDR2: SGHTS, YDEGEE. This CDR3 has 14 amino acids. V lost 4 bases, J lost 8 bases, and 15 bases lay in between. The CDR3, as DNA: TGTGCCAGCAGCCCGGGACCGACCCAAGAAAAACTGTTTTTT. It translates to CASSPGPTQEKLFF.

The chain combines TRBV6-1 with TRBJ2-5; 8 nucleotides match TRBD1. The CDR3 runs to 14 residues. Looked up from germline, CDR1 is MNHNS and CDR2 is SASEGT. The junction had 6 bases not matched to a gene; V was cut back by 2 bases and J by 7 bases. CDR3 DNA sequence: TGTGCCAGCAGTGAAATCACAGGGGGTAGGACCCAGTACTTC. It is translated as CASSEITGGRTQYF.

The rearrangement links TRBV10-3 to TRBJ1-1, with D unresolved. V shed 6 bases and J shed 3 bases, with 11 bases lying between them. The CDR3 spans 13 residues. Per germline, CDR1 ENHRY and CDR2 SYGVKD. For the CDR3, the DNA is TGTGCCATCAGGGAGACGGCGGACACTGAAGCTTTCTTT. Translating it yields CAIRETADTEAFF.